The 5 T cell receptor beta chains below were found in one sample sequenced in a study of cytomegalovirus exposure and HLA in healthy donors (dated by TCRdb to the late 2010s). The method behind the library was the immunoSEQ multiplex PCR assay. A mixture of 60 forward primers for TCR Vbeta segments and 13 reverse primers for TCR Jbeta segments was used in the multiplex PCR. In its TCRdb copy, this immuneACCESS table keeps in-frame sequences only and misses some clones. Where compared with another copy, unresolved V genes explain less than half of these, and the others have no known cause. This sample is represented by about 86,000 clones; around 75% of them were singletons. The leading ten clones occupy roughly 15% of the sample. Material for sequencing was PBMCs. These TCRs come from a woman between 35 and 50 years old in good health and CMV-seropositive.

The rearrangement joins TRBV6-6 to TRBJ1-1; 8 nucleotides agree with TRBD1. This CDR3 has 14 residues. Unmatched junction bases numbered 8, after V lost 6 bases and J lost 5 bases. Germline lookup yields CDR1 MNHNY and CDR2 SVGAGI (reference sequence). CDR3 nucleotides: TGTGCCAGCAGCAGGGGGCCGGGGGGTACTGAAGCTTTCTTT. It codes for CASSRGPGGTEAFF.

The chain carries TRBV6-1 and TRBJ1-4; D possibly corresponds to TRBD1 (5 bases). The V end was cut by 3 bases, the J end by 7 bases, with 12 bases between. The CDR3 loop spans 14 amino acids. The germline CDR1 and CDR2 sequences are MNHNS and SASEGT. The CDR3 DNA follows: TGTGCCAGCAGTGACAGGGTTCTAATTGAAAAACTGTTTTTT. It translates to CASSDRVLIEKLFF.

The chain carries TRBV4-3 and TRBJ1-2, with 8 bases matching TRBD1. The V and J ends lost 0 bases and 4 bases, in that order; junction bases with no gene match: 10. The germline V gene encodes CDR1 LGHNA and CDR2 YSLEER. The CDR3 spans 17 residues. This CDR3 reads CASSQDPDRGRFYGYTF. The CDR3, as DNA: TGCGCCAGCAGCCAAGACCCCGACAGGGGAAGATTCTATGGCTACACCTTC.

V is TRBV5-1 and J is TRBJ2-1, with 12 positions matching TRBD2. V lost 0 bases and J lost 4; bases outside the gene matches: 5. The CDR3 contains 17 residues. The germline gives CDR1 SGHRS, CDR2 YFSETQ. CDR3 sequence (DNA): TGCGCCAGCAGCTTGGGAGCTAGCGGGAGGGTATACAATGAGCAGTTCTTC. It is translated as CASSLGASGRVYNEQFF.

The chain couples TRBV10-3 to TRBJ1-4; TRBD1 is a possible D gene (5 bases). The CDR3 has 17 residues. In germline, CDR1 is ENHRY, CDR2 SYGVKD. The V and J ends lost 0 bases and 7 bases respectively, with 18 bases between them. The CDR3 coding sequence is TGTGCCATCAGTGAGTCCACACCCGGGACCGGGGGTGAAAAACTGTTTTTT. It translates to CAISESTPGTGGEKLFF.